The TCR beta chain under discussion was sequenced for a study of T cell changes during pregnancy in multiple sclerosis. The CDR3 consists of 15 residues. In germline, CDR1 is PRHDT, CDR2 FYEKMQ (reference sequence). The V gene end was trimmed by 7 bases and the J gene end by 7 bases; junction bases not matched to a gene: 12. This clone was seen just once. TCRdb's copy holds only in-frame clones and misses some; the assay was immunoSEQ multiplex PCR. This table holds approximately 50,000 clones, about nine tenths found once. The clonotype was recovered from a female donor with multiple sclerosis, enrolled in a pregnancy study. The sample consisted of CD8+ T cells from peripheral blood mononuclear cells, taken after pregnancy. The V and J genes are TRBV13 and TRBJ2-1; 8 nucleotides line up with TRBD2. CDR3 DNA: TGTGCCAGCACCGCTCGGGGGGGTGAGGTAAATGAGCAGTTCTTC. Translated: CASTARGGEVNEQFF.